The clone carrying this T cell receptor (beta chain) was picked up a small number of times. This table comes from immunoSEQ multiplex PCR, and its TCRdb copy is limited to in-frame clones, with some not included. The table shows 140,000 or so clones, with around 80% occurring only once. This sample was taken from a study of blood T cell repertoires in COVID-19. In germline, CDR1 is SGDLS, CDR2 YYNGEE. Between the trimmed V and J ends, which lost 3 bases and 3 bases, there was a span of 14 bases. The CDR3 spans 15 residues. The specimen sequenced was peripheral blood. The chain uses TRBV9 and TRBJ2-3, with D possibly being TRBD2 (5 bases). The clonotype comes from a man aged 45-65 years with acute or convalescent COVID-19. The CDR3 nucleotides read TGTGCCAGCAGCGCCCTATCCGGACTTACAGATACGCAGTATTTT. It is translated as CASSALSGLTDTQYF.